Listed below are T cell receptor beta chains from one sample, sequenced in a study of response to subunit inactivated influenza vaccine. TCRdb independently ran MiXCR on the RT-PCR reads; one entry per CDR3 protein. The sample contains hundreds of thousands of distinct CDR3 sequences, around 11% of which appear only once. The same specimen was also included in a second study, on T cells expressing NK-cell markers.

The starting material was PBMCs from blood, obtained on the day of vaccination. These receptors were obtained from a man in his forties or fifties who received an inactivated influenza vaccine. The CDR3 runs from the conserved cysteine through the conserved F or W. A D gene is named only where the DNA matches it firmly. Clone size is not always given. Where it is, it says once, few, many or a class for expanded clones.

J,V,D,length,size,DNA,CDR3
TRBJ2-1,TRBV7-2,-,16,-,TGTGCCAGCAGCCGCGCGACTTTGCGGGCGTACAATGAGCAGTTCTTC,CASSRATLRAYNEQFF
TRBJ2-1,TRBV11-3,TRBD2,21,few,TGTGCCAGCAGCTCCCCAATTTGGGTTAGCGGGGGAACCCCCTCCTACAATGAGCAGTTCTTC,CASSSPIWVSGGTPSYNEQFF
TRBJ2-5,TRBV5-5,TRBD1,12,-,TGTGCCAGCAGCTGGACAGGGGAGACCCAGTACTTC,CASSWTGETQYF
TRBJ2-2,TRBV11-1,-,18,few,TGTGCCAGCAGCTTAGCGCGAAGGTTCGCTCGGAACACCGGGGAGCTGTTTTTT,CASSLARRFARNTGELFF
TRBJ1-5,TRBV12-3/TRBV12-4,TRBD1,18,-,TGTGCCAGCAGACTCAGTCCGGGACAGGGTAAGGAGTGGCAGCCCCAGCATTTT,CASRLSPGQGKEWQPQHF
TRBJ2-7,TRBV3-1,TRBD2,15,-,TGTGCCAGCAGCCGTTCGGGAGCGGGGCCTTACGAGCAGTACTTC,CASSRSGAGPYEQYF
TRBJ2-3,TRBV28,TRBD2,18,-,TGTGCCAGCGGAAGAACTGCGGGAGGTGGTGGCGGCACAGATACGCAGTATTTT,CASGRTAGGGGGTDTQYF
TRBJ2-2,TRBV7-9,TRBD1,16,-,TGTGCCAGCAGCTTCTATGGGACAGCGAACACCGGGGAGCTGTTTTTT,CASSFYGTANTGELFF
TRBJ1-2,TRBV6-2/TRBV6-3,-,13,many,TGTGCCAGCAGTCAAACGACGGTCTATGGCTACACCTTC,CASSQTTVYGYTF
TRBJ2-5,TRBV12-3/TRBV12-4,-,13,once,TGTGCCAGCAGTTTAGGGGGTCTGAGGACCCAGTACTTC,CASSLGGLRTQYF
TRBJ2-3,TRBV4-3,TRBD2,15,-,TGCGCCAGCAGCCATTTAGCGGGGGAAACAGATACGCAGTATTTT,CASSHLAGETDTQYF
TRBJ2-1,TRBV20-1,-,14,-,TGCAGTGCTAGACGGATGAACGCTTACAATGAGCAGTTCTTC,CSARRMNAYNEQFF
TRBJ1-1,TRBV4-1,-,18,-,TGCGCCAGCAGCCAATTTTCAGGGGCTCCTAGTTTGAACACTGAAGCTTTCTTT,CASSQFSGAPSLNTEAFF
TRBJ2-5,TRBV5-6,-,16,once,TGTGCCAGCAGCTTACTTGCCGGGGCGCGAAAAGAGACCCAGTACTTC,CASSLLAGARKETQYF
TRBJ2-2,TRBV7-2,-,15,few,TGTGCCAGCAGCTTGACCCTAGGGAAGGCCGGGGAGCTGTTTTTT,CASSLTLGKAGELFF
TRBJ2-6,TRBV2,-,17,few,TGTGCCAGCAGCCCCAGGGCTCCGAGCTCTGGGGCCAACGTCCTGACTTTC,CASSPRAPSSGANVLTF
TRBJ2-7,TRBV6-2/TRBV6-3,-,21,-,TGTGCCAGCAGTTACGCGAAACAGCACGGGACACCGGCTCCGGGGTCTTACGAGCAGTACTTC,CASSYAKQHGTPAPGSYEQYF
TRBJ2-7,TRBV20-1,-,12,-,TGCAGTGCCAGACCGAGCTCCTACGAGCAGTACTTC,CSARPSSYEQYF
TRBJ1-6,TRBV10-3,-,15,-,TGTGCCATCAGTGACGGACAAGGGAATAATTCACCCCTCCACTTT,CAISDGQGNNSPLHF
TRBJ1-5,TRBV12-3/TRBV12-4,TRBD1,14,-,TGTGCCAGCACTGGGACAGGGGAGTGGCAGCCCCAGCATTTT,CASTGTGEWQPQHF
TRBJ2-1,TRBV7-2,-,12,-,TGTGCCAGCAGCTTCGGAGGGTTTGAGCAGTTCTTC,CASSFGGFEQFF
TRBJ2-1,TRBV7-3,TRBD2,15,-,TGTGCCAGCAGCTTACGGCGCGGGAGTGTCGATGAGCAGTTCTTC,CASSLRRGSVDEQFF
TRBJ2-5,TRBV28,TRBD2,17,few,TGTGCCAGCAGTTTGCCCGGACTAGCGGGAGGGGGAGAGACCCAGTACTTC,CASSLPGLAGGGETQYF
TRBJ2-7,TRBV6-5,TRBD2,16,many,TGTGCCAGCAGTTTACAACCTAGCGGGCATAGCTACGAGCAGTACTTC,CASSLQPSGHSYEQYF